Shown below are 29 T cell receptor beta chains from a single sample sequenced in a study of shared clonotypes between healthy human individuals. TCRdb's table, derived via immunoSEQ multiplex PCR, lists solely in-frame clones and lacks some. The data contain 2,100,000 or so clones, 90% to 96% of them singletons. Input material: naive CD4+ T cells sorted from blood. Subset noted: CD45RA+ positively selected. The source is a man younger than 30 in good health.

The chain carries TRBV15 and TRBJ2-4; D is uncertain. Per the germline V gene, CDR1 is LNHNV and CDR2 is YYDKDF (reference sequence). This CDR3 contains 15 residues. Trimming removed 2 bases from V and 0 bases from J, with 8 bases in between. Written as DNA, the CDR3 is TGTGCCACCAGCAGACGACACATAGCCAAAAACATTCAGTACTTC. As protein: CATSRRHIAKNIQYF.

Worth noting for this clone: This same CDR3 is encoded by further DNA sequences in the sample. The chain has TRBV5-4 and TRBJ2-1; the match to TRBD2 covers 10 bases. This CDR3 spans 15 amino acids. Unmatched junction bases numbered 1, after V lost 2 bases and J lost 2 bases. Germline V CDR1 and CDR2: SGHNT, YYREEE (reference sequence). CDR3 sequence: CASSLAGGTYNEQFF. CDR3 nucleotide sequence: TGTGCCAGCAGCTTAGCGGGAGGGACCTACAATGAGCAGTTCTTC.

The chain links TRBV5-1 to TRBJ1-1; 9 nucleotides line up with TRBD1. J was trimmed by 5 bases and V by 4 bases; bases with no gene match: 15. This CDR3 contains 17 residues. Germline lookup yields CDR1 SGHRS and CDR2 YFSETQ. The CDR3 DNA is TGCGCCAGCAGCCGCAGAATTGACAGGGGGGCTGAAACTGAAGCTTTCTTT. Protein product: CASSRRIDRGAETEAFF.

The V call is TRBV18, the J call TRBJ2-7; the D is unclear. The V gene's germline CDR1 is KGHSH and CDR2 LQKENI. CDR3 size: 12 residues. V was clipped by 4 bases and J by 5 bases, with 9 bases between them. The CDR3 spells CASSLRVDEQYF. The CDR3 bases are TGTGCCAGCTCACTTAGGGTCGACGAGCAGTACTTC.

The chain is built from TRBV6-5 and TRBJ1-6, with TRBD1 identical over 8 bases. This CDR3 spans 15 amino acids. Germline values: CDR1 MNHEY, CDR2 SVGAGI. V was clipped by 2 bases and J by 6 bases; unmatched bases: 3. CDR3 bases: TGTGCCAGCAGTTACGCGGGACAGGTTAATTCACCCCTCCACTTT. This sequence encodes CASSYAGQVNSPLHF.

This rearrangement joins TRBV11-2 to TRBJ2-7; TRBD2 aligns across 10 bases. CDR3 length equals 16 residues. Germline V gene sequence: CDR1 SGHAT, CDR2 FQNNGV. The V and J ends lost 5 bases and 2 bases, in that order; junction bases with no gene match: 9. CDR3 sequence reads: CASSPRGLASPYEQYF. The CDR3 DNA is TGTGCCAGCAGCCCCCGGGGACTAGCGTCCCCCTACGAGCAGTACTTC.

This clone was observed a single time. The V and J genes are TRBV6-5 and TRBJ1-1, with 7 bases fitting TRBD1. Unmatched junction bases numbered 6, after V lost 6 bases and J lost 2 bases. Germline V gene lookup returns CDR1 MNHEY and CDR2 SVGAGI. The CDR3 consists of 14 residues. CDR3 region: CASRVGQSNTEAFF. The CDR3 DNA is TGTGCCAGCAGAGTGGGACAGTCCAACACTGAAGCTTTCTTT.

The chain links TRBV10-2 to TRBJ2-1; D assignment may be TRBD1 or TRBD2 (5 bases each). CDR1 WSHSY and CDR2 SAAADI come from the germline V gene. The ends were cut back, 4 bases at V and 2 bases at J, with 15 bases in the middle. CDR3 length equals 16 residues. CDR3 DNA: TGCGCCAGCAGTGTTCAGGTGGGGGTAACCTACAATGAGCAGTTCTTC. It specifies CASSVQVGVTYNEQFF.

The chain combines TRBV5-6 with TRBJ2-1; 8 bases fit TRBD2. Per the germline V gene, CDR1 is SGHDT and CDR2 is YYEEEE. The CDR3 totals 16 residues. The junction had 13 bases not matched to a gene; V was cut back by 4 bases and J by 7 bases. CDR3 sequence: CASSPSRAGAPNEQFF. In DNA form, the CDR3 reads TGTGCCAGCAGCCCATCTCGAGCGGGAGCCCCGAATGAGCAGTTCTTC.

CDR3 coding DNA: TGTGCCAGCAGCTCCGTAAATGGACCCTATGGCTACACCTTC. Translation: CASSSVNGPYGYTF. The J gene is TRBJ1-2, the V gene TRBV7-2; D unresolved. The germline CDR1 and CDR2 sequences are SGHTA and FQGNSA. The CDR3 has 14 residues. The V gene lost 4 bases and the J gene lost 4 bases, with 13 bases spanning the gap.

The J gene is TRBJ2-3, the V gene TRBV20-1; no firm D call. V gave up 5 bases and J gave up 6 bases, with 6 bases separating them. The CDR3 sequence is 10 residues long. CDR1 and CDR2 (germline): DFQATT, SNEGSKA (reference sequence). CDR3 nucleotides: TGCAGTGCTGCAGTGGATACGCAGTATTTT. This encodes CSAAVDTQYF.

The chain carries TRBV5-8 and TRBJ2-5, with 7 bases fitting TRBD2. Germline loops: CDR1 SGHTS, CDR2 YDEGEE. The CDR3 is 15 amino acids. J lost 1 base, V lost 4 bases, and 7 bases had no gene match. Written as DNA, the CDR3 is TGTGCCAGCAGCCACGGGGAGGGATCCCAAGAGACCCAGTACTTC. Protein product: CASSHGEGSQETQYF.

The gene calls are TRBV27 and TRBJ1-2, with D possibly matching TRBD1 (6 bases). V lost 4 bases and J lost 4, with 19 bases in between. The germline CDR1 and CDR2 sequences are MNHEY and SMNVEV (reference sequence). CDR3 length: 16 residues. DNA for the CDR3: TGTGCCAGCAGTTCCCAAATCACAGGGAAGGGCTATGGCTACACCTTC. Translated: CASSSQITGKGYGYTF.

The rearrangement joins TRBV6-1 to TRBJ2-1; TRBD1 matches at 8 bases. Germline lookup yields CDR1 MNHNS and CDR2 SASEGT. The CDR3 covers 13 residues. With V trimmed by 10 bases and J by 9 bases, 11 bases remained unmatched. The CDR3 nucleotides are TGTGCCATAGACTGGACAGGGTTCATTGAGCAGTTCTTC. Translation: CAIDWTGFIEQFF.

CDR3 sequence: CASSVEGGPNYGYTF. DNA of the CDR3: TGTGCCAGCAGTGTCGAGGGGGGGCCTAACTATGGCTACACCTTC. This chain uses TRBV2 with TRBJ1-2; D is possibly TRBD1 (6 bases). The CDR3 sequence is 15 residues long. The V end lost 4 bases, the J end lost 0 bases, and 12 bases lay between the germline ends. Germline V lookup: CDR1 SNHLY, CDR2 FYNNEI.

The CDR3 reads CASSLSGSYSNQPQHF. The CDR3 nucleotides are TGTGCCAGCAGCTTATCCGGCAGCTATAGCAATCAGCCCCAGCATTTT. The chain recombines TRBV7-9 with TRBJ1-5; no firm D call. The CDR3 loop spans 16 amino acids. V lost 2 bases and J lost 0, with 11 bases in between. Germline CDR1 is SEHNR and CDR2 is FQNEAQ (reference sequence).

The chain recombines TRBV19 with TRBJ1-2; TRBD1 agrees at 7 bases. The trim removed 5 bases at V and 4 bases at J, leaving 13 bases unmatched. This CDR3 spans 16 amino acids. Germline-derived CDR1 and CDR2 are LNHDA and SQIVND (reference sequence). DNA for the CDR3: TGTGCCAGTAGTGCCACGGGACAGAGCCTGCTCTATGGCTACACCTTC. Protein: CASSATGQSLLYGYTF.

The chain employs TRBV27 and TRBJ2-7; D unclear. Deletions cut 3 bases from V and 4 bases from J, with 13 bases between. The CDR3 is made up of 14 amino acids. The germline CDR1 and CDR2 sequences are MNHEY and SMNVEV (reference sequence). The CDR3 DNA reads TGTGCCAGCAGTTTCAGCCCGCCAGCTTACGAGCAGTACTTC. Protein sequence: CASSFSPPAYEQYF.

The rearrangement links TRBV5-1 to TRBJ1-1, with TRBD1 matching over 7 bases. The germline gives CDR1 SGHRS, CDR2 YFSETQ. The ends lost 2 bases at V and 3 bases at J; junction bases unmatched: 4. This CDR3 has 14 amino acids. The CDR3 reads CASSLSTGYTEAFF. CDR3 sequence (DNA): TGCGCCAGCAGCTTATCGACAGGGTACACTGAAGCTTTCTTT.

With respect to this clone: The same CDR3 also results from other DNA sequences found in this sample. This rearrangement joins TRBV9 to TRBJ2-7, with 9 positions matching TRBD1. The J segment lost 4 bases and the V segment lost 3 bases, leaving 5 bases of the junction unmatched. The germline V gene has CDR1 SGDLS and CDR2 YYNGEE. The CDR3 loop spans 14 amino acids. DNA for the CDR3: TGTGCCAGCAGCGCCGGGACAGGGAATTACGAGCAGTACTTC. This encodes CASSAGTGNYEQYF.

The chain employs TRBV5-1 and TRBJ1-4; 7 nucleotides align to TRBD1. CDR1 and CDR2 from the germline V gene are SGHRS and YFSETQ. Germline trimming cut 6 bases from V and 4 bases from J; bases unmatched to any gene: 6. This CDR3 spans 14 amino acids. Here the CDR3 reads CASTLTGINEKLFF. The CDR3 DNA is TGCGCCAGCACCCTGACAGGGATTAATGAAAAACTGTTTTTT. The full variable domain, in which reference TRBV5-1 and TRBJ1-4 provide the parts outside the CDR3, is KAGVTQTPRYLIKTRGQQVTLSCSPISGHRSVSWYQQTPGQGLQFLFEYFSETQRNKGNFPGRFSGRQFSNSRSEMNVSTLELGDSALYLCASTLTGINEKLFFGSGTQLSVL.

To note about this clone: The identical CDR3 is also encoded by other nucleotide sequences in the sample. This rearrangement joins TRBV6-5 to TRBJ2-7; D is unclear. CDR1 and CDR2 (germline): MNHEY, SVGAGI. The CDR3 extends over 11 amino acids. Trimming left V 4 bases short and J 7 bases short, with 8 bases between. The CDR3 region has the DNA TGTGCCAGCAGTTCCGCTGGGGAGCAGTACTTC. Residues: CASSSAGEQYF.

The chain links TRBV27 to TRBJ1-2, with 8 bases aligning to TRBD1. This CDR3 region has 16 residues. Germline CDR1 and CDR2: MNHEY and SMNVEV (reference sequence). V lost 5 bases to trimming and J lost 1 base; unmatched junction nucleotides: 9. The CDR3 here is CASSRRTGLVNYGYTF. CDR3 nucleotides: TGTGCCAGCAGTCGAAGGACAGGGCTCGTTAACTATGGCTACACCTTC.

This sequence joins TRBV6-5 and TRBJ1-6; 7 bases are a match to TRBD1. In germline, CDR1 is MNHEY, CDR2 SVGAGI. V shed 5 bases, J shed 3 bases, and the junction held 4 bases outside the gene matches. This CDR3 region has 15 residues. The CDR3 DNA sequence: TGTGCCAGCAGTCGGGACAGCTTCTATAATTCACCCCTCCACTTT. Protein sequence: CASSRDSFYNSPLHF.

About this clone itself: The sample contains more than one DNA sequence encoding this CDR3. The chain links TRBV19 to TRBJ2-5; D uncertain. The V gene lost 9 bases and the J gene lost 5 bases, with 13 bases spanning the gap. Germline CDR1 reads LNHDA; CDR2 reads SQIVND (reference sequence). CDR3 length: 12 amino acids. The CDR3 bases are TGTGCCAGCGGTCGGGCCAGGGAGACCCAGTACTTC. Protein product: CASGRARETQYF.

This CDR3 reads CASRRDRAYEQYF. The CDR3 DNA reads TGTGCCAGCAGGCGGGACAGGGCATACGAGCAGTACTTC. The chain is built from TRBV11-2 and TRBJ2-7, with 9 bases that match TRBD1. Trimming cost V 6 bases and J 4 bases; bases outside gene matches: 4. Looked up from germline, CDR1 is SGHAT and CDR2 is FQNNGV. This CDR3 is 13 amino acids long.

CDR3 region: CAWTQAGYQETQYF. The CDR3, as DNA: TGTGCCTGGACCCAGGCAGGGTACCAAGAGACCCAGTACTTC. This chain joins TRBV30 and TRBJ2-5; D is perhaps TRBD1 (5 bases). Germline V gives CDR1 GTSNPN, CDR2 SVGIG (reference sequence). This CDR3 is 14 amino acids long. Trimming left V 4 bases short and J 0 bases short, with 12 bases between.

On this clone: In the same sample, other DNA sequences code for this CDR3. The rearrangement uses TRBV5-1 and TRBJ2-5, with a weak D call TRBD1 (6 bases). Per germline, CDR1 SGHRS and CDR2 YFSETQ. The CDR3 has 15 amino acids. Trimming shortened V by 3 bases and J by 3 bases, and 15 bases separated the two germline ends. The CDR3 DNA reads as TGCGCCAGCAGCTGGGGGACATCCGGGAAAGAGACCCAGTACTTC. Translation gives CASSWGTSGKETQYF.

This chain's CDR3 is CASSQGQGVLYEQYF. The CDR3 DNA sequence: TGCGCCAGCAGCCAAGGACAGGGGGTTCTCTACGAGCAGTACTTC. This chain links TRBV5-1 with TRBJ2-7; 10 bases fit TRBD1. Germline-derived CDR1 and CDR2 are SGHRS and YFSETQ. J lost 3 bases, V lost 4 bases, and 7 bases had no gene match. This CDR3 is built from 15 residues.